A selection of T cell receptor beta chains follows, all from one sample in a study of blood T cell repertoires in COVID-19. Method: immunoSEQ multiplex PCR; TCRdb's copy keeps in-frame clones and lacks some. The data hold 130,000 to 150,000 clones, with about 79% observed a single time. Sequencing used PBMCs or T cells enriched from blood (not recorded which). The receptors were gathered from a man aged 50 to 60 who had recovered from COVID-19. CDR3s include the opening cysteine and the closing phenylalanine or tryptophan. D genes are given only for firm matches.

TRBJ2-1,-,TRBV19,CASSFLGQYNEQFF
TRBJ1-5,-,TRBV10-3,CAILVGTQHF
TRBJ2-5,-,TRBV29-1,CSVEDAQLPGETQYF
TRBJ1-2,-,TRBV25-1,CASSQWGGTGYTF
TRBJ1-5,-,TRBV27,CASSLWGGNQPQHF
TRBJ1-2,-,TRBV7-2,CASSLEHSSYGYTF
TRBJ1-4,-,TRBV5-1,CASSLGRPGGEKLFF
TRBJ1-5,TRBD1,TRBV29-1,CSVGGTGGNQPQHF
TRBJ2-5,TRBD1,TRBV19,CASSDSTGTQGKETQYF
TRBJ1-1,-,TRBV24-1,CATSDIRARDTEAFF
TRBJ2-2,TRBD2,TRBV19,CASIGLAGTNTGELFF
TRBJ2-7,TRBD1,TRBV11-2,CASSLDPTGGRDEQYF
TRBJ2-5,TRBD2,TRBV10-2,CASRVAGGPETQYF
TRBJ2-2,TRBD2,TRBV12-5,CASEERGAHTGELFF
TRBJ1-1,-,TRBV6-5,CASSYRRGVNTEAFF
TRBJ2-3,TRBD2,TRBV4-2,CASSPRTASGGPDTQYF
TRBJ1-5,-,TRBV19,CASSINRREHQPQHF
TRBJ1-5,-,TRBV7-8,CASSFIGGVLSNQPQHF
TRBJ1-6,TRBD1,TRBV9,CASSVETGLNSPLHF
TRBJ1-1,-,TRBV3-1/TRBV3-2,CASSHIFTEAFF
TRBJ2-7,-,TRBV5-4,CAFGGNVPYEQYF
TRBJ1-1,-,TRBV18,CASSSRGGSEAFF
TRBJ2-7,TRBD1,TRBV7-2,CASSFDRQGYEQYF
TRBJ2-3,TRBD1,TRBV9,CASRADRDRTDTQYF
TRBJ2-7,TRBD1,TRBV6-5,CASSTRDRTYEQYF
TRBJ2-3,TRBD2,TRBV29-1,CSVESLPLGTRTDTQYF
TRBJ1-4,TRBD1,TRBV7-2,CASSPGQGNEKLFF
TRBJ1-2,TRBD1,TRBV15,CATSLDRDDGYTF
TRBJ1-5,TRBD1,TRBV27,CASSHRGTGQPQHF
TRBJ2-7,TRBD2,TRBV27,CASSSGGSGGRSSYEQYF
TRBJ1-3,-,TRBV15,CATSRDRREETIYF
TRBJ1-1,TRBD1,TRBV6-2/TRBV6-3,CASSYPGTGPSYTEAFF
TRBJ2-7,TRBD1,TRBV4-3,CASSHGTGTSEEQYF
TRBJ2-7,-,TRBV12-2,CAGKGHDPEQYF
TRBJ2-1,TRBD1,TRBV14,CASSQGGTGLYNEQFF
TRBJ1-1,-,TRBV19,CASSIRGGRNTEAFF
TRBJ2-1,TRBD2,TRBV18,CASSLIAGEYNEQFF
TRBJ2-6,-,TRBV6-2/TRBV6-3,CASSYSAGLGSGANVLTF
TRBJ1-5,TRBD1,TRBV18,CASSSLPGQGNQPQHF
TRBJ2-6,TRBD1,TRBV28,CASRSNRDRLSGANVLTF
TRBJ2-4,TRBD1,TRBV6-1,CASSDSFQDRQYF
TRBJ1-1,-,TRBV29-1,CSVEDSPQNTEAFF
TRBJ1-2,-,TRBV5-6,CASSVPQGHGYTF
TRBJ2-5,TRBD1,TRBV5-6,CASSLRTGANGETQYF
TRBJ2-4,-,TRBV2,CASSEENWGDIQYF
TRBJ2-6,-,TRBV29-1,CSVEGRGPAGANVLTF
TRBJ1-5,TRBD1,TRBV7-8,CASSFDGTGYSNQPQHF
TRBJ1-5,-,TRBV10-3,CAISESQASNQPQHF
TRBJ1-3,TRBD1,TRBV6-2/TRBV6-3,CASSSLRQRTGGNTIYF
TRBJ2-1,TRBD1,TRBV6-5,CASSTGVTGNEQFF
TRBJ1-2,TRBD1,TRBV5-1,CASSPGGSNYGYTF
TRBJ1-1,-,TRBV2,CASRRTVAEAFF
TRBJ1-2,-,TRBV7-9,CASSLSGIYGYTF
TRBJ1-1,TRBD1,TRBV5-1,CASSLDGTGATEAFF
TRBJ1-1,-,TRBV7-9,CASSLVVTEAFF
TRBJ2-7,TRBD1,TRBV6-2/TRBV6-3,CASSPHGQVAYSYEQYF
TRBJ2-5,TRBD2,TRBV11-2,CASSSLAGGPQETQYF
TRBJ1-2,-,TRBV5-1,CASSPKGRVVNGYTF
TRBJ2-3,TRBD1,TRBV19,CATSDRPTDTQYF
TRBJ1-2,TRBD1,TRBV7-9,CASSLGTGGDNYGYTF